Listed below are T cell receptor beta chains from one sample, sequenced in a study of PD-1 blockade in mismatch repair-deficient tumors. TCRdb keeps only in-frame clones here, not all; method: immunoSEQ multiplex PCR. The table shows 20,000 to 25,000 clones, with around four fifths occurring only once. Source: peripheral blood, taken 2 weeks after starting pembrolizumab. The receptors originated from an adult with mismatch repair-deficient cancer. Each CDR3 is given with its conserved first and last residue. Fields, in order: clone size, V gene, J gene, D gene, CDR3 DNA, CDR3 protein. A D gene is named only where the DNA matches it firmly. The size field is filled for only some rows; it gives once, few, many or a size class.

clone size: few; V gene: TRBV19; J gene: TRBJ1-4; D gene: -; CDR3 DNA: TGTGCCAGTAGTTTCCGCTCTAATGAAAAACTGTTTTTT; CDR3 protein: CASSFRSNEKLFF
clone size: -; V gene: TRBV19; J gene: TRBJ2-7; D gene: TRBD1; CDR3 DNA: TGTGCCAGTAGTATCGGACAGGGGGGGTACGAGCAGTACTTC; CDR3 protein: CASSIGQGGYEQYF
clone size: -; V gene: TRBV2; J gene: TRBJ2-7; D gene: -; CDR3 DNA: TGTGCCAGCAGTGAAAGAGGGGTCGGCCGCGAGCAGTACTTC; CDR3 protein: CASSERGVGREQYF
clone size: few; V gene: TRBV30; J gene: TRBJ2-2; D gene: TRBD2; CDR3 DNA: TGTGCCTGGAGTGCGTGGGGACTAGTGGGTACCGGGGAGCTGTTTTTT; CDR3 protein: CAWSAWGLVGTGELFF
clone size: -; V gene: TRBV6-5; J gene: TRBJ1-2; D gene: TRBD1; CDR3 DNA: TGTGCCAGCAGGAACGGGGACAGACTGTATGGCTACACCTTC; CDR3 protein: CASRNGDRLYGYTF
clone size: once; V gene: TRBV14; J gene: TRBJ2-5; D gene: -; CDR3 DNA: TGTGCCAGCAGCCAAGGTGGGGGGACGTACTACTTC; CDR3 protein: CASSQGGGTYYF
clone size: -; V gene: TRBV7-9; J gene: TRBJ2-5; D gene: TRBD1; CDR3 DNA: TGTGCCAGCAGCCAATGGGACAGGAGCCAAGAGACCCAGTACTTC; CDR3 protein: CASSQWDRSQETQYF
clone size: once; V gene: TRBV27; J gene: TRBJ2-3; D gene: TRBD2; CDR3 DNA: TGTGCCAGCAGTTTATCGTCCCTGGGACTAGGTTCGGCAGATACGCAGTATTTT; CDR3 protein: CASSLSSLGLGSADTQYF
clone size: -; V gene: TRBV4-1; J gene: TRBJ1-5; D gene: -; CDR3 DNA: TGCGCCAGCAGCCAAGTATCCGACAGCTCCAATCAGCCCCAGCATTTT; CDR3 protein: CASSQVSDSSNQPQHF
clone size: -; V gene: TRBV19; J gene: TRBJ2-1; D gene: TRBD2; CDR3 DNA: TGTGCCAGTAGTACTCTAGCGGGAGGACCCTACAATGAGCAGTTCTTC; CDR3 protein: CASSTLAGGPYNEQFF